Sequencing of this T cell receptor (beta chain) was carried out in a study of blood T cell repertoires in COVID-19. Whole-study context: From the United States, Italy and Spain came samples of acute and convalescent COVID-19. The analysed material was cDNA or gDNA that came from T cells, B-cell-depleted T cells, or PBMCs.

Original data processing: Quantification of nucleated cells was approximated via reference gene primer amplification. The data were produced by immunoSEQ multiplex PCR, yet TCRdb's version contains in-frame clones alone and is incomplete. The DNA gave D and trimming, while V, J and clone size come from that table. This sample has tens of thousands of clones, with approximately 88% found just once. Seattle patient enrollment occurred during active infection, with longitudinal follow-up thereafter. The CDR3 is 15 residues long. Germline-derived CDR1 and CDR2 are LGHNA and YSLEER. Trimming cost V 1 base and J 8 bases; bases outside gene matches: 1.

This sequence joins TRBV4-3 and TRBJ2-1, with 14 bases fitting TRBD2. Sequenced input: peripheral blood. The TCR comes from a woman aged 60-75 years with COVID-19, enrolled during active disease. The CDR3 is CASSQGLAGGYEQFF. The CDR3, as DNA: TGCGCCAGCAGCCAAGGACTAGCGGGGGGGTATGAGCAGTTCTTC.